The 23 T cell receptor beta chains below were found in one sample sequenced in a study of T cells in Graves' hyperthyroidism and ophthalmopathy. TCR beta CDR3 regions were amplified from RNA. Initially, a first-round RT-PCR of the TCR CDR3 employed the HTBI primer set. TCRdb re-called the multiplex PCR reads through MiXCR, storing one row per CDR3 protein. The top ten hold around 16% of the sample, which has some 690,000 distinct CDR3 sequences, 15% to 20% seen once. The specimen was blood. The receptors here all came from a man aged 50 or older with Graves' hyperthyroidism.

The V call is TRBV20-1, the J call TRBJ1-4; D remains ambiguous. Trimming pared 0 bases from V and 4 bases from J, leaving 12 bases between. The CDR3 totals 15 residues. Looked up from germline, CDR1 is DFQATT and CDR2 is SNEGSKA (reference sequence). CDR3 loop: CSARDHGTHNEKLFF. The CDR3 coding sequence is TGCAGTGCTAGAGATCATGGAACGCATAATGAAAAACTGTTTTTT.

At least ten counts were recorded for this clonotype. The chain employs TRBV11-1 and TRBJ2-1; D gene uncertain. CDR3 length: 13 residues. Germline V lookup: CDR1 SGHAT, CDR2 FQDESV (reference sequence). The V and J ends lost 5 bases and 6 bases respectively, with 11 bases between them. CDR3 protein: CASSQEWGNEQFF. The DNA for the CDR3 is TGTGCCAGCAGCCAGGAGTGGGGCAATGAGCAGTTCTTC.

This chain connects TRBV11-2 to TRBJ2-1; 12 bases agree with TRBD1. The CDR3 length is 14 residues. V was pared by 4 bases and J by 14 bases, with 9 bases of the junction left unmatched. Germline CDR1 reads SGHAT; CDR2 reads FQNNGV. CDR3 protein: CASSSRDRGLRKFF. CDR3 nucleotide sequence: TGTGCCAGCAGCTCTAGGGACAGGGGGCTAAGAAAGTTCTTC.

The DNA for the CDR3 is TGCGCCAGCAGCCAACAATTACGGGGACATGAGCAGTTCTTC. The encoded protein is CASSQQLRGHEQFF. This chain uses TRBV4-1 with TRBJ2-1; perhaps D is TRBD1 or TRBD2 (5 bases each). There are 14 residues in the CDR3. Trimming took off 2 bases at V and 8 bases at J, with 13 bases between the two ends. Germline values: CDR1 MGHRA, CDR2 YSYEKL.

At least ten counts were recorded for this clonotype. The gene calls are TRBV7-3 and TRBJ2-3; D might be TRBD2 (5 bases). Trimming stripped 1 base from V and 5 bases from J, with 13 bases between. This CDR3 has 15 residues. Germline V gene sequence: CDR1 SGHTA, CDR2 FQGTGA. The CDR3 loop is CASSLMAGGGDTQYF. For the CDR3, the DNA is TGTGCCAGCAGCTTAATGGCGGGTGGCGGAGATACGCAGTATTTT.

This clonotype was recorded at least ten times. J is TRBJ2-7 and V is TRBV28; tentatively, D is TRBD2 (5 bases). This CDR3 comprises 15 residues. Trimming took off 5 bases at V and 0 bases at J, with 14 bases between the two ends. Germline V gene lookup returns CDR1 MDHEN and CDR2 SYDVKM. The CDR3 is CASSGTGRGSYEQYF. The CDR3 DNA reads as TGTGCCAGCAGTGGAACCGGACGGGGCTCCTACGAGCAGTACTTC. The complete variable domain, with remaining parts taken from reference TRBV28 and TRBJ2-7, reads DVKVTQSSRYLVKRTGEKVFLECVQDMDHENMFWYRQDPGLGLRLIYFSYDVKMKEKGDIPEGYSVSREKKERFSLILESASTNQTSMYLCASSGTGRGSYEQYFGPGTRLTVT.

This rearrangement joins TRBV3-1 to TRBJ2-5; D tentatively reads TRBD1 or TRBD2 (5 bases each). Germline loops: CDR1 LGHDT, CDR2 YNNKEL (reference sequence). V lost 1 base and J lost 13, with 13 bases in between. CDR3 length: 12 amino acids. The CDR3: CASSQGRTGAYF. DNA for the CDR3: TGTGCCAGCAGCCAAGGTAGGACCGGGGCGTACTTC.

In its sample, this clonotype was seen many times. The CDR3 spells CASSILAGGPSSYNEQFF. Here the CDR3 DNA reads TGTGCCAGCAGCATACTAGCGGGAGGTCCGAGCTCCTACAATGAGCAGTTCTTC. The J gene is TRBJ2-1, the V gene TRBV7-6, with 12 bases matching TRBD2. This CDR3 has 18 residues. Germline CDR1 is SGHVS and CDR2 is FNYEAQ. V dropped 5 bases and J dropped 0; count of bases not matched to a gene: 8.

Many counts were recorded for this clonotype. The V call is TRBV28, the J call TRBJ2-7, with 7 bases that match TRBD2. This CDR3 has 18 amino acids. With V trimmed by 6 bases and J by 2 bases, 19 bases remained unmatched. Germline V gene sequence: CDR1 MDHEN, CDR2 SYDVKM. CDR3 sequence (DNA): TGTGCCAGCAGCCTGCCCCCCTGGGCTAGCGGAAAGGCCTACGAGCAGTACTTC. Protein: CASSLPPWASGKAYEQYF.

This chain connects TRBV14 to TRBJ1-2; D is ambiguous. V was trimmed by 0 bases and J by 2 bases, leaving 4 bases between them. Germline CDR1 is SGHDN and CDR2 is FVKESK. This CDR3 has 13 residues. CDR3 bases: TGTGCCAGCAGCCAAGACGAAAACTATGGCTACACCTTC. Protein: CASSQDENYGYTF.

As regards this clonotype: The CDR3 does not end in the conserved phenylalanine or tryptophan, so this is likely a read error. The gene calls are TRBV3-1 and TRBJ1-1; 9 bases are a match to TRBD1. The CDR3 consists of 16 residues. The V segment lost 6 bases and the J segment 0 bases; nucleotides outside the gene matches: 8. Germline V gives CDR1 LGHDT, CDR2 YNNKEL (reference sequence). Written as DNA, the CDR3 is TGTGCCAGCAGTCGGACGGGACAGGGACTGAACACTGAAGCTTTCCTT. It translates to CASSRTGQGLNTEAFL.

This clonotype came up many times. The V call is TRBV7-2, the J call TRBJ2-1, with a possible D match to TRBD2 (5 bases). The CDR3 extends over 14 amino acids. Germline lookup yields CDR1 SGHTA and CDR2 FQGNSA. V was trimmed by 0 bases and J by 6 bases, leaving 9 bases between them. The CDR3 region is CASSLAIAGNEQFF. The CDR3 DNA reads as TGTGCCAGCAGCTTAGCGATTGCGGGCAATGAGCAGTTCTTC.

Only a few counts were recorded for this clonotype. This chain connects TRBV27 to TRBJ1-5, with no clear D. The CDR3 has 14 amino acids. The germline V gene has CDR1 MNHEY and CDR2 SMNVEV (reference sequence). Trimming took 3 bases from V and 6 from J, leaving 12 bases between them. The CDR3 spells CASSLTYLIQPQHF. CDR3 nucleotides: TGTGCCAGCAGTTTGACCTATTTGATTCAGCCCCAGCATTTT.

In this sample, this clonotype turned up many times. The CDR3 sequence: CASSAQDGQYF. The CDR3 region has the DNA TGTGCCAGCAGTGCTCAGGACGGGCAGTACTTC. The V call is TRBV27, the J call TRBJ2-7, with no clear D. V lost 5 bases, J lost 9 bases, and 11 bases lay in between. CDR1 is MNHEY and CDR2 is SMNVEV in the germline V gene (reference sequence). This CDR3 is 11 amino acids long.

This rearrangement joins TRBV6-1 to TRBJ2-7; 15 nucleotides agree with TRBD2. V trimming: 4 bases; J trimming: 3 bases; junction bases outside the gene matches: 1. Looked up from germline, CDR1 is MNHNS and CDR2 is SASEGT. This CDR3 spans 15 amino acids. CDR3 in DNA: TGTGCCAGCAGTGGGACTAGCGGGAGGGACTACGAGCAGTACTTC. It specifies CASSGTSGRDYEQYF.

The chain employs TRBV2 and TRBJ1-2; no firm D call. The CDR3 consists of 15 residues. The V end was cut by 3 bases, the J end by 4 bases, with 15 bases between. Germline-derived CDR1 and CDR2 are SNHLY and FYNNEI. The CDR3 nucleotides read TGTGCCAGCAGTGAGGAGGACGTTCCCGGCTATGGCTACACCTTC. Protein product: CASSEEDVPGYGYTF.

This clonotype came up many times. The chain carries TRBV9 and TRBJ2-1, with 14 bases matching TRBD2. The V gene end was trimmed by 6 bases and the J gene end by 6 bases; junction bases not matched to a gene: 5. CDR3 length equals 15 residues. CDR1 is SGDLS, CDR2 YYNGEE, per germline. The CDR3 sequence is CASTDGTSGSNEQFF. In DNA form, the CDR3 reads TGTGCCAGCACCGACGGGACTAGCGGGAGCAATGAGCAGTTCTTC.

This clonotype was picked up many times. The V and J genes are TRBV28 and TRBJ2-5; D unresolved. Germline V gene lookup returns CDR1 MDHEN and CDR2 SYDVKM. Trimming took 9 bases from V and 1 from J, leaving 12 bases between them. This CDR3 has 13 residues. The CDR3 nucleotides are TGTGCCAGTAGACTGCAGAGCCAAGAGACCCAGTACTTC. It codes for CASRLQSQETQYF.

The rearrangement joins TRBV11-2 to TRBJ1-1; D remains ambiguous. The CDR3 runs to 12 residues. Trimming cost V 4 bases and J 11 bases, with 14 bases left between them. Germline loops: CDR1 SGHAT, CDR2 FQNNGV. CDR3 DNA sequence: TGTGCCAGCAGCTCGAGACCCGGCAGGGCTTTCTTT. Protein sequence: CASSSRPGRAFF.

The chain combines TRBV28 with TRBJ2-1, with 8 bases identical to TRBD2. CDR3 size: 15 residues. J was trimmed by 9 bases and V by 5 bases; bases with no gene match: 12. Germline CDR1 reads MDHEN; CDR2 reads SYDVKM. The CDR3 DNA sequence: TGTGCCAGCAGTCCCCTAAACGGGAGGGCTTCTGAGCAGTTCTTC. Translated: CASSPLNGRASEQFF.

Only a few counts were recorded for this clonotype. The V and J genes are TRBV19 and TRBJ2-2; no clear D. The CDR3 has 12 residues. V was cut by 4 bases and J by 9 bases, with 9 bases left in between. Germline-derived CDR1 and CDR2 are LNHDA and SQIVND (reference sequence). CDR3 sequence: CASSTSPRELFF. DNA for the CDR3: TGTGCCAGTAGTACCTCCCCCCGGGAGCTGTTTTTT.

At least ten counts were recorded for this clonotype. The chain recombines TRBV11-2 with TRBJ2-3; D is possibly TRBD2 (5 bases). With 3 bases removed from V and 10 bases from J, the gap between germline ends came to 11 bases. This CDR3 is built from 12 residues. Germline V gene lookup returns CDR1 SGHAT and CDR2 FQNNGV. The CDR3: CASSFLGSAQYF. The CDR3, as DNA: TGTGCCAGCAGCTTTTTAGGGAGTGCGCAGTATTTT.

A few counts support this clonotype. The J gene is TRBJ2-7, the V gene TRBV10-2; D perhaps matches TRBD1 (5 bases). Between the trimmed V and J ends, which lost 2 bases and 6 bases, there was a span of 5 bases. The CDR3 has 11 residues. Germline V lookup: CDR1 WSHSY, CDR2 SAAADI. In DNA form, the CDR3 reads TGCGCCAGCAGTGAGGGGGCCGAGCAGTACTTC. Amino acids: CASSEGAEQYF.